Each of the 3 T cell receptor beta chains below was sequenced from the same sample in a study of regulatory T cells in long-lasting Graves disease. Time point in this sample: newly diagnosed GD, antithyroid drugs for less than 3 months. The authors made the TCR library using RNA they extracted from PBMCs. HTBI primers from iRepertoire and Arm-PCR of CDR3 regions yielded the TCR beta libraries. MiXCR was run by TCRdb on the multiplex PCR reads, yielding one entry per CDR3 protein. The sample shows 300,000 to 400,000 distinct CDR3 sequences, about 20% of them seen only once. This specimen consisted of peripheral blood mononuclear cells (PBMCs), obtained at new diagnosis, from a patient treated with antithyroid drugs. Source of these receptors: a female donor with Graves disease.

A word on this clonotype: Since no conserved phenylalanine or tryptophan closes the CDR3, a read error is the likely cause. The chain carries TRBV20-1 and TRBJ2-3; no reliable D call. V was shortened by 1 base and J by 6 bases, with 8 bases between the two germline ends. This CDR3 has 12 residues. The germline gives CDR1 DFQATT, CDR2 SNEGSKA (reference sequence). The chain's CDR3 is CSARGRWDTQYS. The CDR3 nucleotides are TGCAGTGCTAGAGGCCGGTGGGATACGCAGTATTCT.

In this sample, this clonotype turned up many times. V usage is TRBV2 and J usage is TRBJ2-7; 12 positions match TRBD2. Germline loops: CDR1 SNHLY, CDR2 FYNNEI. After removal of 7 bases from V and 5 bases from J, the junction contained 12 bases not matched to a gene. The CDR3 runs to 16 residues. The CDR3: CASIRGTLAGGDEQYF. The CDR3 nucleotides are TGTGCCAGCATCAGAGGGACCCTAGCGGGAGGGGACGAGCAGTACTTC.

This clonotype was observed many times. Here the CDR3 DNA reads TGTGCCAGCAGCTTGGGGACAATCAATCAGCCCCAGCATTTT. Translating gives CASSLGTINQPQHF. The chain is built from TRBV7-9 and TRBJ1-5; possibly TRBD1 for D (6 bases). Per germline, CDR1 SEHNR and CDR2 FQNEAQ (reference sequence). This CDR3 is built from 14 residues. Trimming stripped 3 bases from V and 3 bases from J, with 9 bases between.